These 30 T cell receptor beta chains originate from one sample sequenced in a study of OX40 agonist ivuxolimab in advanced cancers. Assay used: immunoSEQ multiplex PCR; TCRdb lists only in-frame clones, some missing. In the table there are around 110,000 clones, about nine tenths of which are singletons. The starting material was CD4+ or CD8+ T cells sorted from blood, obtained in a trial of the OX40 agonist ivuxolimab. The receptor source for this set is an adult with an advanced solid tumor such as melanoma, head and neck, liver or kidney cancer.

This chain links TRBV18 with TRBJ2-1; 9 positions match TRBD1. Germline V gives CDR1 KGHSH, CDR2 LQKENI. J lost 7 bases, V lost 0 bases, and 10 bases had no gene match. This CDR3 is built from 17 residues. In DNA form, the CDR3 reads TGTGCCAGCTCACCACCCAACCAGGGACAGGGCGGAAATGAGCAGTTCTTC. This encodes CASSPPNQGQGGNEQFF.

The V call is TRBV9, the J call TRBJ2-1, with 7 bases matching TRBD2. Germline values: CDR1 SGDLS, CDR2 YYNGEE. V lost 3 bases to trimming and J lost 6 bases; unmatched junction nucleotides: 3. The CDR3 totals 13 residues. CDR3 sequence reads: CASSETSTNEQFF. CDR3 nucleotides: TGTGCCAGCAGCGAGACTAGCACCAATGAGCAGTTCTTC.

The rearrangement links TRBV30 to TRBJ2-5; no clear D. The CDR3 is 13 amino acids. Trimming took 2 bases from V and 0 from J, leaving 7 bases between them. Germline lookup yields CDR1 GTSNPN and CDR2 SVGIG (reference sequence). CDR3 loop: CAWSKGNQETQYF. The CDR3 DNA is TGTGCCTGGAGTAAAGGGAACCAAGAGACCCAGTACTTC.

The chain employs TRBV6-5 and TRBJ2-1; TRBD2 matches 7 bases. Trimming removed 6 bases from V and 12 bases from J; junction bases left unmatched: 8. The CDR3 covers 12 residues. CDR1 is MNHEY and CDR2 is SVGAGI in the germline V gene. The CDR3 protein is CASSSDQRGQFF. The CDR3 nucleotides read TGTGCCAGCAGCTCCGACCAGCGGGGGCAGTTCTTC.

The rearrangement joins TRBV29-1 to TRBJ2-7; 7 nucleotides match TRBD1. Germline V gene sequence: CDR1 SQVTM, CDR2 ANQGSEA. V lost 4 bases to trimming and J lost 4 bases; unmatched junction nucleotides: 4. The CDR3 is 12 amino acids. CDR3 nucleotides: TGCAGCGTTGGGCGACAGGGATACGAGCAGTACTTC. Translated, it gives CSVGRQGYEQYF.

The genes are TRBV28 and TRBJ2-7; a possible D gene is TRBD2 (7 bases). This CDR3 is 14 amino acids long. In germline, CDR1 is MDHEN, CDR2 SYDVKM. V lost 5 bases to trimming and J lost 3 bases, with 14 bases between them. The CDR3 DNA follows: TGTGCCAGCAGTCCCGGGGGGCCCGGCTACGAGCAGTACTTC. This codes for CASSPGGPGYEQYF.

This rearrangement joins TRBV19 to TRBJ2-1; 13 positions match TRBD2. In germline, CDR1 is LNHDA, CDR2 SQIVND (reference sequence). Losses at the gene ends were 5 bases for V and 0 bases for J; bases not matched to a gene: 10. The CDR3 has 19 amino acids. Here the CDR3 reads CASSGVGTSGVSSYNEQFF. DNA of the CDR3: TGTGCCAGTAGTGGTGTGGGGACTAGCGGGGTGAGCTCCTACAATGAGCAGTTCTTC.

The V and J genes are TRBV7-2 and TRBJ1-3; weak D call: TRBD1 (6 bases). Trimming removed 4 bases from V and 4 bases from J, with 14 bases in between. Germline V lookup: CDR1 SGHTA, CDR2 FQGNSA. This CDR3 has 15 amino acids. The chain's CDR3 is CASSSAPGTGNTIYF. The CDR3 region has the DNA TGTGCCAGCAGCTCTGCTCCCGGGACAGGAAACACCATATATTTT. Together with reference TRBV7-2 and TRBJ1-3, the CDR3 gives the full variable domain: GAGVSQSPSNKVTEKGKDVELRCDPISGHTALYWYRQSLGQGLEFLIYFQGNSAPDKSGLPSDRFSAERTGGSVSTLTIQRTQQEDSAVYLCASSSAPGTGNTIYFGEGSWLTVV.

This chain connects TRBV9 to TRBJ2-7; maybe TRBD2 (5 bases). V lost 2 bases and J 0 bases, leaving 15 bases between the germline ends. Germline V gene lookup returns CDR1 SGDLS and CDR2 YYNGEE. CDR3 length equals 16 residues. CDR3 nucleotides: TGTGCCAGCAGCGTCGGTCTGGAGGCCTTCTCCTACGAGCAGTACTTC. This codes for CASSVGLEAFSYEQYF.

The chain uses TRBV5-1 and TRBJ1-2; TRBD1 might be the D (5 bases). This CDR3 has 16 amino acids. The germline gives CDR1 SGHRS, CDR2 YFSETQ. V dropped 0 bases and J dropped 0 bases, with 12 bases sitting between them. The CDR3 region is CASSLGATGANYGYTF. The CDR3 DNA reads as TGCGCCAGCAGCTTGGGTGCCACGGGGGCTAACTATGGCTACACCTTC.

This clone was seen a few times. The chain has TRBV28 and TRBJ1-2; D not certain. The CDR3 totals 14 residues. Trimming pared 3 bases from V and 0 bases from J, leaving 8 bases between. Germline CDR1 is MDHEN and CDR2 is SYDVKM. The CDR3 loop reads CASSLVSANYGYTF. Here the CDR3 DNA reads TGTGCCAGCAGTTTGGTCAGCGCTAACTATGGCTACACCTTC.

The J gene is TRBJ2-5, the V gene TRBV7-2, with 12 nucleotides matching TRBD1. The CDR3 extends over 16 amino acids. V shed 1 base, J shed 4 bases, and the junction held 4 bases outside the gene matches. Germline V gene data show CDR1 as SGHTA and CDR2 as FQGNSA. CDR3 sequence (DNA): TGTGCCAGCAGCTTAGGGGGACAGGGGGCAGGAGAGACCCAGTACTTC. Protein sequence: CASSLGGQGAGETQYF.

The count of this clone is one. J is TRBJ1-3 and V is TRBV13, with D possibly matching TRBD1 (5 bases). The CDR3 runs to 17 residues. The germline V gene has CDR1 PRHDT and CDR2 FYEKMQ (reference sequence). V dropped 8 bases and J dropped 0 bases, with 20 bases sitting between them. CDR3 sequence: CASAAVARGNSGNTIYF. Here the CDR3 DNA reads TGTGCCAGCGCTGCGGTGGCAAGGGGAAACTCTGGAAACACCATATATTTT.

This chain connects TRBV11-2 to TRBJ2-2; D perhaps matches TRBD1 (7 bases). V lost 2 bases, J lost 3 bases, and 13 bases lay in between. The CDR3 totals 16 residues. Germline V gene lookup returns CDR1 SGHAT and CDR2 FQNNGV. CDR3 sequence: CASSLRRGPDTGELFF. CDR3 nucleotide sequence: TGTGCCAGCAGCTTACGGAGGGGGCCGGACACCGGGGAGCTGTTTTTT.

Written as DNA, the CDR3 is TGTGCCAGCAGTTCGGGCCAGCTGAATCAGCCCCAGCATTTT. This encodes CASSSGQLNQPQHF. This chain joins TRBV27 and TRBJ1-5; D unclear. From germline, CDR1 is MNHEY and CDR2 SMNVEV (reference sequence). The CDR3 has 14 amino acids. V was clipped by 4 bases and J by 4 bases, with 11 bases between them.

The chain joins TRBV11-2 to TRBJ1-6; D is unclear. The CDR3 extends over 18 amino acids. CDR1 SGHAT and CDR2 FQNNGV come from the germline V gene. Between the trimmed V and J ends, which lost 6 bases and 4 bases, there was a span of 22 bases. The CDR3 sequence: CASSHFFRARDYNSPLHF. The CDR3 DNA reads TGTGCCAGCAGTCACTTCTTCCGGGCGAGGGATTATAATTCACCCCTCCACTTT.

The chain couples TRBV7-2 to TRBJ2-5, with D possibly TRBD2 on 7 matching bases. Between the trimmed V and J ends, which lost 5 bases and 5 bases, there was a span of 18 bases. The CDR3 runs to 15 residues. Germline lookup yields CDR1 SGHTA and CDR2 FQGNSA. The CDR3 reads CASSSKGGARETQYF. The DNA of the CDR3 is TGTGCCAGCAGCAGCAAAGGGGGGGCCAGGGAGACCCAGTACTTC.

The chain combines TRBV10-1 with TRBJ2-1; perhaps TRBD2 as D (5 bases). V lost 5 bases, J lost 5 bases, and 13 bases lay in between. CDR3 length: 14 amino acids. In germline, CDR1 is WNHNN, CDR2 SYGVQD (reference sequence). The CDR3 loop is CASSPLASNNEQFF. CDR3 DNA: TGCGCCAGCAGTCCACTGGCTAGCAACAATGAGCAGTTCTTC.

The chain is built from TRBV19 and TRBJ2-5; D is ambiguous. The CDR3 sequence is 16 residues long. Germline loops: CDR1 LNHDA, CDR2 SQIVND (reference sequence). The V end lost 0 bases, the J end lost 7 bases, and 18 bases lay between the germline ends. This chain's CDR3 is CASSIDPRTLAGTQYF. The CDR3 DNA reads TGTGCCAGTAGTATAGATCCGAGGACGTTGGCCGGGACCCAGTACTTC.

The chain combines TRBV7-2 with TRBJ1-1; weak D call: TRBD1 (6 bases). V lost 6 bases and J lost 4, with 12 bases in between. Germline V gene sequence: CDR1 SGHTA, CDR2 FQGNSA. This CDR3 has 13 amino acids. In DNA, the CDR3 is TGTGCCAGCAGGATCCAGGGGCCCACTGAAGCTTTCTTT. Its translation: CASRIQGPTEAFF.

This clone was detected once. This sequence joins TRBV5-6 and TRBJ1-1, with a weak D call TRBD1 (5 bases). CDR3 length: 13 residues. Germline loops: CDR1 SGHDT, CDR2 YYEEEE. V was clipped by 4 bases and J by 7 bases, with 14 bases between them. CDR3 nucleotides: TGTGCCAGCAGCCAGTCGACAGCCCTTGAAGCTTTCTTT. It codes for CASSQSTALEAFF.

This clone was observed a single time. The chain recombines TRBV6-1 with TRBJ2-4, with a tentative D call TRBD2 (6 bases). The V end was cut by 5 bases, the J end by 7 bases, with 18 bases between. This CDR3 has 15 amino acids. Germline V gene sequence: CDR1 MNHNS, CDR2 SASEGT. The CDR3 loop is CASSPGDPGGNIQYF. CDR3 in DNA: TGTGCCAGCAGTCCCGGGGACCCTGGGGGGAACATTCAGTACTTC.

The chain joins TRBV5-6 to TRBJ2-7; D call uncertain. This CDR3 contains 11 residues. Trimming removed 1 base at V and 4 bases at J, with 3 bases between. Germline V gene sequence: CDR1 SGHDT, CDR2 YYEEEE. This CDR3 reads CASSLKYEQYF. CDR3 nucleotide sequence: TGTGCCAGCAGCTTGAAATACGAGCAGTACTTC.

This clone was counted a few times. The rearrangement joins TRBV19 to TRBJ1-6; the match to TRBD1 covers 9 bases. The CDR3 totals 16 residues. CDR1 and CDR2 from the germline V gene are LNHDA and SQIVND (reference sequence). V was pared by 5 bases and J by 7 bases, with 9 bases of the junction left unmatched. Written as DNA, the CDR3 is TGTGCCAGTAGTTCCACGTCGGGACAGGGCAATTCACCCCTCCACTTT. Protein: CASSSTSGQGNSPLHF.

This clone was observed once. The chain uses TRBV7-2 and TRBJ1-2, with unresolved D. From germline, CDR1 is SGHTA and CDR2 FQGNSA. The CDR3 loop spans 11 amino acids. With 4 bases removed from V and 4 bases from J, the gap between germline ends came to 4 bases. In DNA form, the CDR3 reads TGTGCCAGCAGCTCAGTCTATGGCTACACCTTC. Protein product: CASSSVYGYTF.

The CDR3 loop reads CASSESFGLAGTYNEQFF. The CDR3 DNA reads as TGCGCCAGCAGTGAGTCGTTTGGGCTAGCGGGAACCTACAATGAGCAGTTCTTC. This chain connects TRBV10-1 to TRBJ2-1, with 9 bases lining up with TRBD2. The V segment lost 0 bases and the J segment 2 bases; nucleotides outside the gene matches: 8. Germline V gene sequence: CDR1 WNHNN, CDR2 SYGVQD (reference sequence). CDR3 length: 18 residues.

The rearrangement uses TRBV9 and TRBJ1-2; D is possibly TRBD1 (5 bases). Trimming took 4 bases from V and 4 from J, leaving 14 bases between them. This CDR3 has 14 residues. Germline-derived CDR1 and CDR2 are SGDLS and YYNGEE. As DNA, the CDR3 is TGTGCCAGCAGCACCTTCACAGGAGGCTATGGCTACACCTTC. It yields the protein CASSTFTGGYGYTF.

The gene calls are TRBV2 and TRBJ2-5; possibly TRBD2 for D (6 bases). The CDR3 totals 13 residues. V lost 6 bases and J lost 5, with 13 bases in between. Germline CDR1 reads SNHLY; CDR2 reads FYNNEI. CDR3 in DNA: TGTGCCAGCAGCCGCGACAGCGGGGAGACCCAGTACTTC. Translated, it gives CASSRDSGETQYF.

V and J are TRBV5-4 and TRBJ1-4; TRBD1 matches at 8 bases. After removal of 2 bases from V and 8 bases from J, the junction contained 2 bases not matched to a gene. Germline loops: CDR1 SGHNT, CDR2 YYREEE (reference sequence). The CDR3 sequence is 13 residues long. The CDR3 is CASSLQGGEKLFF. The CDR3 DNA reads as TGTGCCAGCAGCTTACAGGGGGGAGAAAAACTGTTTTTT. The variable domain in full, completed from reference TRBV5-4 and TRBJ1-4, reads ETGVTQSPTHLIKTRGQQVTLRCSSQSGHNTVSWYQQALGQGPQFIFQYYREEENGRGNFPPRFSGLQFPNYSSELNVNALELDDSALYLCASSLQGGEKLFFGSGTQLSVL.

The V call is TRBV9, the J call TRBJ2-7; TRBD1 matches at 7 bases. This CDR3 region has 15 residues. The V segment lost 4 bases and the J segment 2 bases; nucleotides outside the gene matches: 9. The V gene's germline CDR1 is SGDLS and CDR2 YYNGEE. The CDR3 here is CASSSHGQAAYEQYF. The CDR3, as DNA: TGTGCCAGCAGCTCCCACGGACAGGCTGCCTACGAGCAGTACTTC.